This T cell receptor (beta chain) was sequenced for a study of read filtering for tumor transcriptome and immune sequencing. Overall study context: RNA-seq yielded only about 75 to 1273 TCR reads, IR-seq about 3.5 to 10.27 million.

Molecular barcoded adaptors covering alpha/delta and beta/gamma chains were used on approximately 440 ng RNA. TCRdb redid the calling of the reads with MiXCR, one entry per CDR3 protein. This table holds 75,000 to 95,000 distinct CDR3 sequences, approximately 13% found once. V lost 3 bases and J lost 10, with 9 bases in between. The CDR3 is 11 amino acids. Germline V gene data show CDR1 as SGHAT and CDR2 as FQDESV (reference sequence). This clonotype has more than one count but fewer than ten. The source is a donor aged 40 or over with multiple myeloma. The specimen was a population of CD138-negative cells sorted from bone marrow. The chain carries TRBV11-1 and TRBJ1-1; tentative D call: TRBD1 (5 bases). The CDR3 reads CASSFGGLAFF. The CDR3 nucleotides are TGTGCCAGCAGCTTTGGGGGATTAGCTTTCTTT.